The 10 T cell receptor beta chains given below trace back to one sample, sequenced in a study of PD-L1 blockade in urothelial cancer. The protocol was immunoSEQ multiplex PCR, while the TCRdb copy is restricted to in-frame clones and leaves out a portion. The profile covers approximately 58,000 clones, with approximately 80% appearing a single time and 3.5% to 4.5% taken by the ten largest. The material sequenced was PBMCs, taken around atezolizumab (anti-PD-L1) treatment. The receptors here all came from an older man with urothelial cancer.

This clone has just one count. The CDR3 sequence is CAWSAGHDGGYTF. CDR3 DNA sequence: TGTGCCTGGAGTGCCGGACACGACGGTGGCTACACCTTC. This sequence joins TRBV30 and TRBJ1-2; perhaps TRBD1 as D (5 bases). CDR1 GTSNPN and CDR2 SVGIG come from the germline V gene (reference sequence). The V and J ends lost 1 base and 7 bases respectively, with 13 bases between them. This CDR3 is 13 amino acids long.

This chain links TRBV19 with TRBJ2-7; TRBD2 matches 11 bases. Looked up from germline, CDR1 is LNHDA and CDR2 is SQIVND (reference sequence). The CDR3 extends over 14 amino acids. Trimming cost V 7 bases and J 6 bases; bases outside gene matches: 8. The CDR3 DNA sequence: TGTGCCAGTACCCTACTAGCGGGAGTTGGCGAGCAGTACTTC. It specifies CASTLLAGVGEQYF. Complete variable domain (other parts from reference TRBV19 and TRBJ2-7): DGGITQSPKYLFRKEGQNVTLSCEQNLNHDAMYWYRQDPGQGLRLIYYSQIVNDFQKGDIAEGYSVSREKKESFPLTVTSAQKNPTAFYLCASTLLAGVGEQYFGPGTRLTVT.

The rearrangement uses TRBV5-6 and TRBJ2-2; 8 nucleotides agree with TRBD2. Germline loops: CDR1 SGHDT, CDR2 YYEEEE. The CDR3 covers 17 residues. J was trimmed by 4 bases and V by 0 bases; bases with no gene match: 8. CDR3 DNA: TGTGCCAGCAGCTTGGGTTTCGGGACTAGTATCACCGGGGAGCTGTTTTTT. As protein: CASSLGFGTSITGELFF.

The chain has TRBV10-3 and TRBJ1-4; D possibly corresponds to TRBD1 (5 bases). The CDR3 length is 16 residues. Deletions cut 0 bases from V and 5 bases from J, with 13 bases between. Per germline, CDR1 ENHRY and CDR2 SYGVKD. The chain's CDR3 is CAISESSGGANEKLFF. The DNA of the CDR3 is TGTGCCATCAGTGAGTCTAGCGGTGGGGCAAATGAAAAACTGTTTTTT.

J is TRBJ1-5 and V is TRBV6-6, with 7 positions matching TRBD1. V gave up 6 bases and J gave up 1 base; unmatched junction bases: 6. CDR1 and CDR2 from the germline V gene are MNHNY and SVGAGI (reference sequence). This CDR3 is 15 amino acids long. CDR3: CASRTTGVSNQPQHF. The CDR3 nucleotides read TGTGCCAGCAGAACCACAGGGGTCAGCAATCAGCCCCAGCATTTT.

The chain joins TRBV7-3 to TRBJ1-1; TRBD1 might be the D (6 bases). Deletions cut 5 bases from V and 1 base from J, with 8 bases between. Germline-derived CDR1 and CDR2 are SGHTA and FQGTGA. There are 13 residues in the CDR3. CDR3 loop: CASSEQGNTEAFF. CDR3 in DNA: TGTGCCAGCAGCGAACAGGGGAACACTGAAGCTTTCTTT.

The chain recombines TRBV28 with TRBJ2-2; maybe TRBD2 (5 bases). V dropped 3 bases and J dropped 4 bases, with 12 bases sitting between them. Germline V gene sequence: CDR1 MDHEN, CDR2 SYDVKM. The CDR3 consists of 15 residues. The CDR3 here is CASSLAGPSTGELFF. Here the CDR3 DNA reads TGTGCCAGCAGTTTGGCGGGTCCCAGCACCGGGGAGCTGTTTTTT.

The CDR3 sequence is CASSSSGSGNEQFF. The CDR3, as DNA: TGCGCCAGCAGCTCAAGCGGGAGTGGGAATGAGCAGTTCTTC. The chain couples TRBV5-1 to TRBJ2-1; 8 bases fit TRBD2. Germline-derived CDR1 and CDR2 are SGHRS and YFSETQ. The CDR3 extends over 14 amino acids. The V gene end was trimmed by 3 bases and the J gene end by 7 bases; junction bases not matched to a gene: 6.

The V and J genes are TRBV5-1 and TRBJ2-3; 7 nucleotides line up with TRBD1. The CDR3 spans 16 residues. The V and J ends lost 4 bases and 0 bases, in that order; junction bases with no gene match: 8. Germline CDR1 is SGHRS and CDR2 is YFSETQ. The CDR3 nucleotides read TGCGCCAGCAGCCTAGCACAGGGGCCCAGCACAGATACGCAGTATTTT. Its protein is CASSLAQGPSTDTQYF.

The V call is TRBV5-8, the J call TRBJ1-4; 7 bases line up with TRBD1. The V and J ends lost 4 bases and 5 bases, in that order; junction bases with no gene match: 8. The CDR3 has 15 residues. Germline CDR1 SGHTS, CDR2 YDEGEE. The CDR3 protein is CASSPVKGANEKLFF. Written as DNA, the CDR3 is TGTGCCAGCAGCCCGGTGAAGGGGGCGAATGAAAAACTGTTTTTT.